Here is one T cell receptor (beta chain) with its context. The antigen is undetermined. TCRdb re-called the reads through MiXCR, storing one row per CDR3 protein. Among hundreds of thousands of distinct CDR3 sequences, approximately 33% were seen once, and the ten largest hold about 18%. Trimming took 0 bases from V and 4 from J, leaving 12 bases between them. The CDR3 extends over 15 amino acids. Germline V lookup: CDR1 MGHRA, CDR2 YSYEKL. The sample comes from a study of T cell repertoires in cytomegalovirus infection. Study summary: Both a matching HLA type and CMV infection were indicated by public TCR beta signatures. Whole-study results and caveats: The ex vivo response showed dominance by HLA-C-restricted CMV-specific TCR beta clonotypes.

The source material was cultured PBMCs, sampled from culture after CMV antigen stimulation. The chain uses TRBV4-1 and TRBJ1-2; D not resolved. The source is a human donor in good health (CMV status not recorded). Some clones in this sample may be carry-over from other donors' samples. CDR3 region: CASSQDAKSSYGYTF. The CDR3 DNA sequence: TGCGCCAGCAGCCAAGATGCGAAGAGCAGCTATGGCTACACCTTC.